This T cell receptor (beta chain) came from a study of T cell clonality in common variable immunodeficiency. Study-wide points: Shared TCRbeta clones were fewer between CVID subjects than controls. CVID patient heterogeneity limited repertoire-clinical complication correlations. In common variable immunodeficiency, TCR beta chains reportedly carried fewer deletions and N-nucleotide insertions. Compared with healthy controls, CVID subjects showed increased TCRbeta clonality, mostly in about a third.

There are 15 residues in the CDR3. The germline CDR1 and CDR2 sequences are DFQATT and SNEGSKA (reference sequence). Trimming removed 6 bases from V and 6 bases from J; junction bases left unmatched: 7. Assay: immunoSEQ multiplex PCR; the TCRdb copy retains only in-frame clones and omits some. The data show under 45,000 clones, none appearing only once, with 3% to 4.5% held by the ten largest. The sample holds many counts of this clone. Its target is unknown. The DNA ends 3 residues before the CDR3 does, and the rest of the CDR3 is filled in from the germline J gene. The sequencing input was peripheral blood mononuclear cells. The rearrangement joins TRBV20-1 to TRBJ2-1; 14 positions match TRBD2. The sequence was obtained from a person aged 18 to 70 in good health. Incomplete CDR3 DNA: TGCAGTGCAAAACGGACTAGCGGGGGGCTCAATGAG. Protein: CSAKRTSGGLNE. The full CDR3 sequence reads CSAKRTSGGLNEQFF.